The TCR beta chain described here comes from a study of blood T cell repertoires in COVID-19. Study overall: Italy, Spain and the United States were the sources of the convalescent and acute COVID-19 samples. Sources were T cells, B-cell-depleted T cells, or PBMCs; the material itself was cDNA or gDNA.

Profiled with immunoSEQ multiplex PCR; TCRdb holds only in-frame clones, not every one. The data show 55,000 to 80,000 clones, roughly 80% seen once. J gave up 0 bases and V 5 bases, and 11 bases lay outside the gene matches. The germline V gene has CDR1 SGHTA and CDR2 FQGNSA. The CDR3 sequence is 19 residues long. This rearrangement joins TRBV7-2 to TRBJ2-1; 12 nucleotides align to TRBD2. The source material was peripheral blood. The receptor was derived from a man between 65 and 85 years old with acute or convalescent COVID-19. CDR3: CASSGGTSGYTDSYNEQFF. The CDR3 DNA sequence: TGTGCCAGCAGCGGGGGGACTAGCGGGTATACCGACTCCTACAATGAGCAGTTCTTC.